This T cell receptor beta chain was sequenced during a study of blood T cell repertoires in COVID-19. Study overall: Acute and convalescent COVID-19 specimens originated in the United States, Italy and Spain. Sources were T cells, B-cell-depleted T cells, or PBMCs; the material itself was cDNA or gDNA.

In the original workflow: By means of reference gene primer amplification, nucleated cell counts were estimated. TCRdb's copy holds only in-frame clones and misses some; the assay was immunoSEQ multiplex PCR. V and J calls and clone size are those listed in that table; D and trimming were worked out from the DNA. The profile shows 83,000 or so clones, approximately 78% of them singletons. The germline CDR1 and CDR2 sequences are KGHSH and LQKENI. The CDR3 spans 15 residues. V was pared by 0 bases and J by 4 bases, with 10 bases between. Sequencing input: peripheral blood. This TCR was sampled from a human donor in a cohort sampled during active COVID-19. The chain joins TRBV18 to TRBJ1-3; D gene unclear. The CDR3 DNA reads TGTGCCAGCTCACCACCCCAGAGGGCCGGAAACACCATATATTTT. The encoded protein is CASSPPQRAGNTIYF.